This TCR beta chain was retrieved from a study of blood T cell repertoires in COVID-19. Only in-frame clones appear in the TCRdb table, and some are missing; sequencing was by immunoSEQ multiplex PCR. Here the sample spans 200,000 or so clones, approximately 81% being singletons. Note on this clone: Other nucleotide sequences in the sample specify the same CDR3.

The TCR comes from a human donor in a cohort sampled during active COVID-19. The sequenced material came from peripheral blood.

For the CDR3, the DNA is TGCGCCAGCAGCCTGACAGGTTTGAACACTGAAGCTTTCTTT. Translated: CASSLTGLNTEAFF. The chain has TRBV5-1 and TRBJ1-1, with D possibly being TRBD1 (6 bases). CDR3 length: 14 residues. Germline-derived CDR1 and CDR2 are SGHRS and YFSETQ. Trimming stripped 4 bases from V and 0 bases from J, with 10 bases between.